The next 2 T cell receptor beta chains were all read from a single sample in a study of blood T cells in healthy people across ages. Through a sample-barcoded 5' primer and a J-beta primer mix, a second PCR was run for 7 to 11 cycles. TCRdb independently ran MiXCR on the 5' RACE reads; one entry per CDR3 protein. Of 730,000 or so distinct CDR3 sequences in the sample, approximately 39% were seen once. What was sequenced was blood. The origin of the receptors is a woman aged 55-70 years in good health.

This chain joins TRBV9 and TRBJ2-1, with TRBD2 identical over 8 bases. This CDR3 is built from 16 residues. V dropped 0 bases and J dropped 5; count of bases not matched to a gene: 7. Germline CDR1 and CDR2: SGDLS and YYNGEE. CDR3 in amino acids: CASSVETGGQDNEQFF. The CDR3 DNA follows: TGTGCCAGCAGCGTAGAAACGGGAGGGCAAGACAATGAGCAGTTCTTC.

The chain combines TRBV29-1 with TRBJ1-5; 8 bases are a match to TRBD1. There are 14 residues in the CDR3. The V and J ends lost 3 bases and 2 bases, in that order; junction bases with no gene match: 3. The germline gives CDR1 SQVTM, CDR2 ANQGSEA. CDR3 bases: TGCAGCGTTGACGTGACAGGGGGCAATCAGCCCCAGCATTTT. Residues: CSVDVTGGNQPQHF.